Sequencing of this T cell receptor (beta chain) was carried out in a study of PD-1 blockade in mismatch repair-deficient tumors. Study overall: Patients had 12 mismatch repair-deficient cancer types, all previously treated and progressing.

All patients were mismatch repair deficient, assessed by either PCR or immunohistochemistry. Study-wide findings and caveats: Tumor-resident clones, often absent from pretreatment blood, expanded after pembrolizumab and then contracted.

As for this clone: Its antigen is currently unknown.

Losses at the gene ends were 6 bases for V and 5 bases for J; bases not matched to a gene: 18. The CDR3 loop spans 17 amino acids. CDR1 is SGHRS, CDR2 YFSETQ, per germline. The assay was immunoSEQ multiplex PCR, and TCRdb's table has in-frame clones only and misses some. Here the sample spans 100,000 or so clones, under 90% being singletons. Sequences were derived from peripheral blood, sampled around 8 months after starting pembrolizumab. The TCR sequence derives from an adult with mismatch repair-deficient cancer. The chain is built from TRBV5-1 and TRBJ2-5; TRBD1 matches 8 bases. CDR3 region: CASTPFAGGDLLETQYF. DNA for the CDR3: TGCGCCAGCACCCCATTCGCAGGGGGCGATCTCTTGGAGACCCAGTACTTC.